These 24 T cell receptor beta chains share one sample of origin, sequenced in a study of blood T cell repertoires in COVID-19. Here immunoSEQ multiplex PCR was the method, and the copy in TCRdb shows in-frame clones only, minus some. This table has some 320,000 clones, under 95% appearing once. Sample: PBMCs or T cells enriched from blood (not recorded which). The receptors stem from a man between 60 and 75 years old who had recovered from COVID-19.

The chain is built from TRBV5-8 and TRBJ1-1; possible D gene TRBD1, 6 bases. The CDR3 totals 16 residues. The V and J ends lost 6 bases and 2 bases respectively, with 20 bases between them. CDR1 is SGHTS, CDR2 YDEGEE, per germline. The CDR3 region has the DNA TGTGCCAGCACCAAGCTACAGGGCGTGAGAAACACTGAAGCTTTCTTT. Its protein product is CASTKLQGVRNTEAFF.

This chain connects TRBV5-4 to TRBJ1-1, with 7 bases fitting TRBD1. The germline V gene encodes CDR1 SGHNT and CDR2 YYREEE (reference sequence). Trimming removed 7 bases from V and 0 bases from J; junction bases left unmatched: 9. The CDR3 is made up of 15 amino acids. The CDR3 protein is CASSHPDRLNTEAFF. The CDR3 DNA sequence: TGTGCCAGCTCTCACCCGGACAGGTTGAACACTGAAGCTTTCTTT. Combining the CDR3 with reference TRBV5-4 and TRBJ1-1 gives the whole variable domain ETGVTQSPTHLIKTRGQQVTLRCSSQSGHNTVSWYQQALGQGPQFIFQYYREEENGRGNFPPRFSGLQFPNYSSELNVNALELDDSALYLCASSHPDRLNTEAFFGQGTRLTVV.

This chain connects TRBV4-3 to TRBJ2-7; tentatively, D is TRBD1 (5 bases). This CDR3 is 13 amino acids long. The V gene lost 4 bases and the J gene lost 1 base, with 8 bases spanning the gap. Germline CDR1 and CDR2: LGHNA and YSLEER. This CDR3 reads CASSRDSSYEQYF. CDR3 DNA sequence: TGCGCCAGCAGCCGTGACAGTTCCTACGAGCAGTACTTC.

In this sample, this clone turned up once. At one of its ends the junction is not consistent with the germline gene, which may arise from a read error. This chain's CDR3 is CASSLGGRGGTDTQYF. As DNA, the CDR3 is TGTGCTAGCAGCTTAGGGGGGAGGGGTGGCACAGATACGCAGTATTTT. The genes are TRBV7-7 and TRBJ2-3; possible D gene TRBD2, 7 bases. Looked up from germline, CDR1 is SSHAT and CDR2 is FNYEAQ (reference sequence). The CDR3 has 16 amino acids.

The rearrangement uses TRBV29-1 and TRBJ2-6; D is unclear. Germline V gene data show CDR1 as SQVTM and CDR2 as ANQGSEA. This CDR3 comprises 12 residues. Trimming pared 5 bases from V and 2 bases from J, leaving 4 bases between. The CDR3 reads CSVRAGANVLTF. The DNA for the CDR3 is TGCAGCGTTCGGGCTGGGGCCAACGTCCTGACTTTC.

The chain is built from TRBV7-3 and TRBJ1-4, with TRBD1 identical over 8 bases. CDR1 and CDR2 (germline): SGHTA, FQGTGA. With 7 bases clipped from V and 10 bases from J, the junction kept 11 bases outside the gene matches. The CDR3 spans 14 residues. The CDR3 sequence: CASISRHRGGKLFF. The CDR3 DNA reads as TGTGCCAGCATCAGTAGGCACAGGGGGGGAAAACTGTTTTTT.

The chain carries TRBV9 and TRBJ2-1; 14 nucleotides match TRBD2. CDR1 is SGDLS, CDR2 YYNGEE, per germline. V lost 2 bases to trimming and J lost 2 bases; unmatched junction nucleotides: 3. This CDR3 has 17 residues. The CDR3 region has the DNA TGTGCCAGCAGCGTTGGACTAGCGGGAGGTGCCTACAATGAGCAGTTCTTC. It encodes CASSVGLAGGAYNEQFF.

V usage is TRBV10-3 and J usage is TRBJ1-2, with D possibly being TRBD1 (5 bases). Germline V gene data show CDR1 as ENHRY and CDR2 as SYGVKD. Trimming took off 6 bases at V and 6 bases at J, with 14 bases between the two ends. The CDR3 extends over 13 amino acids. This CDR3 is CAISPMQGNGYTF. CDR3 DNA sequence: TGTGCCATCAGCCCCATGCAGGGTAATGGCTACACCTTC.

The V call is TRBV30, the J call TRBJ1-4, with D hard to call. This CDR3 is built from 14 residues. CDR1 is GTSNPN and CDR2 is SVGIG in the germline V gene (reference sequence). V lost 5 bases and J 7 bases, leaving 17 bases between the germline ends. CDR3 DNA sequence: TGTGCCTGGGACAATGGGGAGTTCAGTGAAAAACTGTTTTTT. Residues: CAWDNGEFSEKLFF. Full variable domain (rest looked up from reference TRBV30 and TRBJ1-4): SQTIHQWPATLVQPVGSPLSLECTVEGTSNPNLYWYRQAAGRGLQLLFYSVGIGQISSEVPQNLSASRPQDRQFILSSKKLLLSDSGFYLCAWDNGEFSEKLFFGSGTQLSVL.

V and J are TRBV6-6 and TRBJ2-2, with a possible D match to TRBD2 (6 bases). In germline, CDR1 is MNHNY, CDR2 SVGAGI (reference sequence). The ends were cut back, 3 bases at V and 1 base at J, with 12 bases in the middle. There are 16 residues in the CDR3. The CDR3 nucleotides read TGTGCCAGCAGTTATCGGGGAGGAAGGAACACCGGGGAGCTGTTTTTT. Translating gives CASSYRGGRNTGELFF.

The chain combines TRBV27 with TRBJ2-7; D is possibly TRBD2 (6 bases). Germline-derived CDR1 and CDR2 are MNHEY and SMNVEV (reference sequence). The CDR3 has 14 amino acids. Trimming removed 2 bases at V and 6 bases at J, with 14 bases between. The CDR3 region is CASSLRGSGGEQYF. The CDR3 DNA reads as TGTGCCAGCAGTTTACGCGGGTCCGGGGGCGAGCAGTACTTC.

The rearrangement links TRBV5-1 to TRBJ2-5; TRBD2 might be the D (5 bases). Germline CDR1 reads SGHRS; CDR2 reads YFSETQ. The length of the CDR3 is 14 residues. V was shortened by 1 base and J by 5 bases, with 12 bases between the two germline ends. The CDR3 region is CASSLRGSGETQYF. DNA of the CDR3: TGCGCCAGCAGCTTGCGGGGAAGTGGGGAGACCCAGTACTTC. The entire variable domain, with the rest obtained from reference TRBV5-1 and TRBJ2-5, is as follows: KAGVTQTPRYLIKTRGQQVTLSCSPISGHRSVSWYQQTPGQGLQFLFEYFSETQRNKGNFPGRFSGRQFSNSRSEMNVSTLELGDSALYLCASSLRGSGETQYFGPGTRLLVL.

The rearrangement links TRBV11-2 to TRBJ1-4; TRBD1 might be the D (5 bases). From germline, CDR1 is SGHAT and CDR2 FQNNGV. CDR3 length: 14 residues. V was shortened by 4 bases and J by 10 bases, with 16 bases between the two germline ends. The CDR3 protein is CASSSVQGSAKLFF. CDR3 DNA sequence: TGTGCCAGCAGCTCTGTGCAGGGTTCGGCAAAACTGTTTTTT.

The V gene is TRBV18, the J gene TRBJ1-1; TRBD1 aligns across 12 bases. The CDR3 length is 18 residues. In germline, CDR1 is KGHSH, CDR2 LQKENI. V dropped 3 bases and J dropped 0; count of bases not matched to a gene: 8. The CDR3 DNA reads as TGTGCCAGCTCACCCCCAGGGACAGGGGGCCTTATGAACACTGAAGCTTTCTTT. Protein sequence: CASSPPGTGGLMNTEAFF.

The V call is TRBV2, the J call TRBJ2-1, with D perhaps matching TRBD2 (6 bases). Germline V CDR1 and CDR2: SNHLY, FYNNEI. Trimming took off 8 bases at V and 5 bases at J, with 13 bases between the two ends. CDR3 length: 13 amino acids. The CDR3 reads CASGGTGNNEQFF. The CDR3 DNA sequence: TGTGCCAGCGGGGGGACTGGGAACAATGAGCAGTTCTTC.

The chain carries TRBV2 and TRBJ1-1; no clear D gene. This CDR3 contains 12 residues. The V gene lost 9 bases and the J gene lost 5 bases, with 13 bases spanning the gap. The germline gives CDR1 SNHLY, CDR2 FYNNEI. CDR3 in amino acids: CASNPGRTEAFF. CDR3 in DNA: TGTGCCAGTAATCCAGGTCGAACTGAAGCTTTCTTT. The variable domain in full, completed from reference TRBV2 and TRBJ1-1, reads EPEVTQTPSHQVTQMGQEVILRCVPISNHLYFYWYRQILGQKVEFLVSFYNNEISEKSEIFDDQFSVERPDGSNFTLKIRSTKLEDSAMYFCASNPGRTEAFFGQGTRLTVV.

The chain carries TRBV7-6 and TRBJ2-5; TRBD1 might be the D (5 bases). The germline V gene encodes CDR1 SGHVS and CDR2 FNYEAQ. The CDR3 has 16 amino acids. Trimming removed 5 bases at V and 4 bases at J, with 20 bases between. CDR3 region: CASSPSGRVARETQYF. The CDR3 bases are TGTGCCAGCAGCCCAAGTGGCAGGGTAGCCCGAGAGACCCAGTACTTC.

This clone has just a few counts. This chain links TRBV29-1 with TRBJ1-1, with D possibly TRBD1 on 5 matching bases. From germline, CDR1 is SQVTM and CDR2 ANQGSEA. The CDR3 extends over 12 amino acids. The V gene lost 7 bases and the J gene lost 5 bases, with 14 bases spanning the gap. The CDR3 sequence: CSGTGAGTEAFF. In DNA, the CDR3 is TGCAGCGGAACTGGGGCGGGGACTGAAGCTTTCTTT.

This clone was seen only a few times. The CDR3 coding sequence is TGTGCCAGCAGCCAAGTGACCCGAGGACTACAGTACGAGCAGTACTTC. As protein: CASSQVTRGLQYEQYF. The rearrangement links TRBV3-1 (or the pseudogene TRBV3-2) to TRBJ2-7; D might be TRBD2 (6 bases). Trimming pared 1 base from V and 4 bases from J, leaving 17 bases between. The CDR3 extends over 16 amino acids. Germline loops: CDR1 LGHDT, CDR2 YNNKEL (reference sequence).

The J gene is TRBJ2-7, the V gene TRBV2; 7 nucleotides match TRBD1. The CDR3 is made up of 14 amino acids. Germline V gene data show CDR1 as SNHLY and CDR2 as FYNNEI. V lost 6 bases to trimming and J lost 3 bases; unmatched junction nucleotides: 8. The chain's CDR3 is CASRGTEQYYEQYF. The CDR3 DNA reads TGTGCCAGCAGAGGGACAGAACAATACTACGAGCAGTACTTC.

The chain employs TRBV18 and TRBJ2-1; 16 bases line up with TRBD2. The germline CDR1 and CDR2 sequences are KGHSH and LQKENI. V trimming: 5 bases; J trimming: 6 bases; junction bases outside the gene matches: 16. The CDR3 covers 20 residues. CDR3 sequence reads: CASSSFSSPGLAGGRNEQFF. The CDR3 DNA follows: TGTGCCAGCTCATCCTTTTCCTCTCCGGGACTAGCGGGGGGGCGCAATGAGCAGTTCTTC.

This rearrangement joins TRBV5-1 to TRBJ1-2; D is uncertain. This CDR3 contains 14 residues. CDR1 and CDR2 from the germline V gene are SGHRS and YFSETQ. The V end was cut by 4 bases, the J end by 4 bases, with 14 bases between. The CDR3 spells CASSPDYTFYGYTF. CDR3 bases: TGCGCCAGCAGCCCGGACTACACATTCTATGGCTACACCTTC.

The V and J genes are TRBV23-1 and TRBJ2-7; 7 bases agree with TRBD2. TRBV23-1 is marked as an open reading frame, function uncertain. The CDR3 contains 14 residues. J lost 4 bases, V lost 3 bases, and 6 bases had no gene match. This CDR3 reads CASSQGGFGYEQYF. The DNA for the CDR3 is TGCGCCAGCAGTCAGGGAGGGTTCGGGTACGAGCAGTACTTC.

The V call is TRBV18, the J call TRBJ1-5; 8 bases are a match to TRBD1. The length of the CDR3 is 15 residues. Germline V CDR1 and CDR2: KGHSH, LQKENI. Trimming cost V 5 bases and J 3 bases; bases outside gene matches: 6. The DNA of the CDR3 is TGTGCCAGCTCATCTACAGGGGGTTACAATCAGCCCCAGCATTTT. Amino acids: CASSSTGGYNQPQHF.